This TCR beta chain was recovered during a study of T-cell memory formation after mild COVID-19. Study summary: Among the donors, TCR clusters were largely specific to each donor. Study results and limitations: Pre-infection memory carried some responding clones, suggesting that cross-reactive memory joined. Clones contracting over day 15 to 85 were CD4/CD8 balanced, with later expanders leaning CD4+.

This CDR3 comprises 13 residues. Trimming removed 6 bases at V and 5 bases at J, with 16 bases between. Looked up from germline, CDR1 is DFQATT and CDR2 is SNEGSKA (reference sequence). This clonotype was recorded many times. Its antigen remains unidentified. TCR alpha and TCR beta cDNA libraries carrying sample barcodes and UMIs came from 5'RACE with constant-segment primers. TCRdb re-called the 5' RACE reads with MiXCR, one entry per CDR3 protein. The sample lists 13,000 to 15,000 distinct CDR3 sequences; about 21% were seen once. Sequencing was done on a sample of PBMCs or a T cell subset sorted from them (not recorded which). The TCR was taken from a man aged 18 to 35 who had mild COVID-19 (a few samples of this study predate the infection). Cell type and time point are not known. The genes are TRBV20-1 and TRBJ2-5, with a weak D call TRBD1 (5 bases). Here the CDR3 DNA reads TGCAGTGCCTTCCTCCCCAGGGCGGAGACCCAGTACTTC. Translation: CSAFLPRAETQYF.